Described below is a single T cell receptor beta chain sequence and its context. Followed longitudinally, the Seattle patients had been enrolled during active infection. The sample is drawn from a study of blood T cell repertoires in COVID-19. Overall study: COVID-19 samples collected from the United States, Italy and Spain covered acute and convalescent phases. PBMCs, B-cell-depleted T cells, or T cells were the source of the cDNA or gDNA that made up the material.

This CDR3 is 14 amino acids long. After removal of 4 bases from V and 5 bases from J, the junction contained 5 bases not matched to a gene. Germline V gene lookup returns CDR1 MNHEY and CDR2 SVGEGT. Authors' data handling: Reference gene primer amplification in the assay estimated nucleated cell counts. Generated by immunoSEQ multiplex PCR, the TCRdb table keeps only in-frame clones and is missing some. That table supplies the V and J calls and clone size; D and trimming were determined from the DNA. The sample has around 340,000 clones; approximately 86% are singletons. Sequencing was performed on peripheral blood. The chain links TRBV6-2 or TRBV6-3 to TRBJ1-5; 7 bases fit TRBD1. The receptor's source is a woman aged 55-75 years with COVID-19, enrolled during active disease. The CDR3 region has the DNA TGTGCCAGCAGTTCTGGGGACAGTCATCAGCCCCAGCATTTT. The encoded protein is CASSSGDSHQPQHF.